These 24 T cell receptor beta chains were sequenced from one sample in a study of Graves' ophthalmopathy and Graves' hyperthyroidism. For repertoire sequencing, the TCR beta CDR3 regions were amplified from RNA transcripts. RT-PCR was first run with HTBI primers, then multiplex PCR in a second round. TCRdb reprocessed the multiplex PCR reads via MiXCR and lists one record per CDR3 protein. The sample contains around 1.1 million distinct CDR3 sequences, about 40% of which appear only once. The specimen was peripheral blood or thyroid tissue (not recorded which). The receptor set was obtained from an adult man with Graves' hyperthyroidism.

This chain connects TRBV20-1 to TRBJ1-1; weak D call: TRBD1 (5 bases). This CDR3 has 13 residues. CDR1 DFQATT and CDR2 SNEGSKA come from the germline V gene (reference sequence). V lost 2 bases and J lost 0, with 7 bases in between. Written as DNA, the CDR3 is TGCAGTGCTAGACAGGGAATGAACACTGAAGCTTTCTTT. It specifies CSARQGMNTEAFF.

The chain couples TRBV12-3 or TRBV12-4 to TRBJ2-2, with D possibly being TRBD2 (7 bases). The CDR3 contains 15 residues. Trimming stripped 6 bases from V and 0 bases from J, with 11 bases between. CDR3 sequence: CASRRGGANTGELFF. The CDR3 nucleotides are TGTGCCAGCAGAAGGGGGGGCGCGAACACCGGGGAGCTGTTTTTT.

This clonotype was recorded at least ten times. The V gene is TRBV24-1, the J gene TRBJ1-5; 11 bases line up with TRBD1. The V and J ends lost 3 bases and 0 bases, in that order; junction bases with no gene match: 12. The CDR3 runs 20 residues. Germline loops: CDR1 KGHDR, CDR2 SFDVKD. Written as DNA, the CDR3 is TGTGCCACCAGTGATCGATCCGGGACAGGGGGTCCTTATAGCAATCAGCCCCAGCATTTT. Translated, it gives CATSDRSGTGGPYSNQPQHF.

The chain employs TRBV9 and TRBJ1-5, with a weak D call TRBD1 (6 bases). The CDR3 length is 16 residues. Per germline, CDR1 SGDLS and CDR2 YYNGEE. V was trimmed by 4 bases and J by 4 bases, leaving 18 bases between them. CDR3 sequence reads: CASSQGGLGPNQPQHF. The CDR3 DNA is TGTGCCAGCAGCCAAGGGGGTCTGGGCCCTAATCAGCCCCAGCATTTT.

There are many counts of this clonotype. The chain combines TRBV15 with TRBJ2-7, with no clear D. V gave up 0 bases and J gave up 3 bases, with 9 bases separating them. The CDR3 sequence is 14 residues long. Germline CDR1 and CDR2: LNHNV and YYDKDF (reference sequence). Written as DNA, the CDR3 is TGTGCCACCAGCAGAGAAAAGGGCTACTACGAGCAGTACTTC. It specifies CATSREKGYYEQYF.

The chain combines TRBV20-1 with TRBJ2-5; 8 bases are shared with TRBD2. This CDR3 is built from 15 residues. V lost 6 bases, J lost 5 bases, and 14 bases stayed unmatched. The germline CDR1 and CDR2 sequences are DFQATT and SNEGSKA (reference sequence). CDR3 in DNA: TGCAGTGCCAGAAGCGGGAGTGGGGCAGGGGAGACCCAGTACTTC. Translating it yields CSARSGSGAGETQYF.

The rearrangement links TRBV9 to TRBJ1-1; no clear D. The CDR3 extends over 15 amino acids. The V end lost 4 bases, the J end lost 7 bases, and 20 bases lay between the germline ends. Germline CDR1 SGDLS, CDR2 YYNGEE. The CDR3 spells CASSQTPLGQHEAFF. The CDR3 bases are TGTGCCAGCAGCCAAACCCCCCTCGGGCAGCATGAAGCTTTCTTT.

On this clonotype: Just one base apart from a much larger clone, this may be a read error. The gene calls are TRBV12-3 or TRBV12-4 and TRBJ2-7, with 8 bases that match TRBD1. The V gene end was trimmed by 6 bases and the J gene end by 0 bases; junction bases not matched to a gene: 7. The CDR3 extends over 15 amino acids. The CDR3 here is CASSSWTGSSYEQYF. In DNA form, the CDR3 reads TGTGCCAGCAGCTCCTGGACAGGGAGCTCCTACGAGCAGTACTTC.

This clonotype was found many times. The rearrangement joins TRBV20-1 to TRBJ2-7, with 11 bases that match TRBD2. CDR3 size: 15 residues. Germline trimming cut 3 bases from V and 0 bases from J; bases unmatched to any gene: 4. Germline CDR1 and CDR2: DFQATT and SNEGSKA (reference sequence). This CDR3 reads CSASGTSGNSYEQYF. In nucleotides, the CDR3 is TGCAGTGCTAGCGGGACTAGCGGCAACTCCTACGAGCAGTACTTC.

The rearrangement joins TRBV7-2 to TRBJ2-6; possibly TRBD1 for D (6 bases). The CDR3 spans 17 residues. From germline, CDR1 is SGHTA and CDR2 FQGNSA. Trimming left V 0 bases short and J 3 bases short, with 12 bases between. The CDR3 loop reads CASSLAQGSSGANVLTF. CDR3 sequence (DNA): TGTGCCAGCAGCTTAGCGCAGGGGAGCAGTGGGGCCAACGTCCTGACTTTC.

The chain links TRBV7-2 to TRBJ1-2; D gene unclear. The CDR3 consists of 16 residues. V was trimmed by 3 bases and J by 2 bases, leaving 16 bases between them. Looked up from germline, CDR1 is SGHTA and CDR2 is FQGNSA. CDR3 in DNA: TGTGCCAGCAGCTTGCCCGGCGCAGGAGGGAACTATGGCTACACCTTC. This encodes CASSLPGAGGNYGYTF.

This clonotype occurred many times. The chain has TRBV10-3 and TRBJ1-5; 9 positions match TRBD1. V lost 0 bases, J lost 6 bases, and 3 bases stayed unmatched. Germline V CDR1 and CDR2: ENHRY, SYGVKD. The CDR3 contains 15 residues. The CDR3 here is CAISESGQGGQPQHF. CDR3 sequence (DNA): TGTGCCATCAGTGAGTCGGGACAGGGAGGTCAGCCCCAGCATTTT.

This clonotype was observed a few times. V usage is TRBV29-1 and J usage is TRBJ2-7, with TRBD2 matching 16 bases. Looked up from germline, CDR1 is SQVTM and CDR2 is ANQGSEA. CDR3 length equals 16 residues. Unmatched junction bases numbered 5, after V lost 6 bases and J lost 0 bases. CDR3 nucleotide sequence: TGCAGCGTAGTGGGACTAGCGGGGGGGTTCTCCTACGAGCAGTACTTC. This codes for CSVVGLAGGFSYEQYF.

V is TRBV20-1 and J is TRBJ1-1; perhaps TRBD1 as D (6 bases). Germline V lookup: CDR1 DFQATT, CDR2 SNEGSKA (reference sequence). CDR3 size: 14 residues. In nucleotides, the CDR3 is TGCAGGACCCCGGGGAGGGGGGTGAACACTGAAGCTTTCTTT. It yields the protein CRTPGRGVNTEAFF.

This clonotype occurred many times. This chain connects TRBV6-6 to TRBJ1-2, with D uncertain. Trimming shortened V by 5 bases and J by 8 bases, and 18 bases separated the two germline ends. The CDR3 extends over 14 amino acids. Germline-derived CDR1 and CDR2 are MNHNY and SVGAGI (reference sequence). The CDR3 nucleotides are TGTGCCAGCAGTGAAGCTTCCCTCATTGGAGGCTACACCTTC. This translates into CASSEASLIGGYTF.

This clonotype came up many times. The V gene is TRBV20-1, the J gene TRBJ1-2; a possible D gene is TRBD1 (5 bases). The CDR3 consists of 14 residues. The V end lost 1 base, the J end lost 4 bases, and 13 bases lay between the germline ends. Per germline, CDR1 DFQATT and CDR2 SNEGSKA (reference sequence). CDR3 sequence (DNA): TGCAGTGCTAGAGCGGGGGAAAGGGTCTATGGCTACACCTTC. Translating gives CSARAGERVYGYTF.

This sequence joins TRBV29-1 and TRBJ2-7; D remains ambiguous. This CDR3 has 13 amino acids. The germline V gene encodes CDR1 SQVTM and CDR2 ANQGSEA. Trimming removed 8 bases at V and 3 bases at J, with 17 bases between. For the CDR3, the DNA is TGCAGCTTGGCCGGGCAGACCCACTACGAGCAGTACTTC. This codes for CSLAGQTHYEQYF.

V usage is TRBV7-2 and J usage is TRBJ1-1; no definite D call. Deletions cut 5 bases from V and 1 base from J, with 11 bases between. The CDR3 has 14 amino acids. Germline CDR1 SGHTA, CDR2 FQGNSA. The CDR3 DNA sequence: TGTGCCAGCAGCATCAGGAGGGCGAACACTGAAGCTTTCTTT. Its protein is CASSIRRANTEAFF.

This chain joins TRBV28 and TRBJ2-7, with no clear D. Germline V CDR1 and CDR2: MDHEN, SYDVKM. The germline V and J ends were trimmed by 7 bases and 3 bases, with 13 bases remaining between them. CDR3 length equals 13 residues. The chain's CDR3 is CASTLPMGYEQYF. The CDR3 DNA reads TGTGCCAGCACCCTGCCAATGGGCTACGAGCAGTACTTC.

This clonotype appeared a few times. This chain connects TRBV4-3 to TRBJ1-2; the match to TRBD1 covers 7 bases. In germline, CDR1 is LGHNA, CDR2 YSLEER. The CDR3 runs 15 residues. Germline trimming cut 0 bases from V and 4 bases from J; bases unmatched to any gene: 5. The CDR3 DNA reads TGCGCCAGCAGCCAAGATGCCAGGGGGAGCTATGGCTACACCTTC. Amino acid sequence: CASSQDARGSYGYTF.

This clonotype was detected a few times. The gene calls are TRBV7-9 and TRBJ2-5, with a tentative D call TRBD1 (6 bases). CDR3 size: 14 residues. In germline, CDR1 is SEHNR, CDR2 FQNEAQ (reference sequence). Trimming pared 5 bases from V and 1 base from J, leaving 11 bases between. CDR3 region: CASSHRDTQETQYF. CDR3 coding DNA: TGTGCCAGCAGCCACCGGGACACCCAAGAGACCCAGTACTTC.

The chain links TRBV6-4 to TRBJ2-7; D remains unclear. Trimming removed 5 bases from V and 4 bases from J, with 12 bases in between. Per germline, CDR1 MRHNA and CDR2 SNTAGT. This CDR3 has 13 amino acids. The CDR3 loop reads CASSYPGRYEQYF. CDR3 DNA: TGTGCCAGCAGTTACCCGGGTCGGTACGAGCAGTACTTC.

Many counts were recorded for this clonotype. The V gene is TRBV7-6, the J gene TRBJ2-5, with D possibly TRBD1 on 6 matching bases. CDR1 SGHVS and CDR2 FNYEAQ come from the germline V gene. The CDR3 covers 14 residues. V was shortened by 2 bases and J by 4 bases, with 11 bases between the two germline ends. CDR3 in DNA: TGTGCCAGCAGCTTATCAGGGGTTGCAGAGACCCAGTACTTC. It specifies CASSLSGVAETQYF.

This clonotype was seen many times. The chain employs TRBV19 and TRBJ1-2; D ambiguous. V lost 4 bases to trimming and J lost 8 bases, with 17 bases between them. This CDR3 is built from 14 residues. The germline V gene has CDR1 LNHDA and CDR2 SQIVND (reference sequence). CDR3 sequence (DNA): TGTGCCAGTAGTACACCCCAGTCGGTGCGGGGCTACACCTTC. This translates into CASSTPQSVRGYTF.